This T cell receptor (beta chain) was sequenced during a study of neurological immune-mediated disorders. The study's findings and limits: No CDR3 amino acid sequences recurred among expanded clones across subjects, suggesting private repertoires in all groups. The study found the most TCR clonal expansion in HTLV-1-associated myelopathy and the least in multiple sclerosis, below healthy controls.

As to time point: longitudinal time-point 3. Unsorted libraries came from 2 million PBMCs stored at -80 °C. Synthesis of cDNA used 5'RACE (with 10-nucleotide random UMIs). In TCRdb, the 5' RACE reads were re-called with MiXCR into one record per CDR3 protein. The sample carries approximately 89,000 distinct CDR3 sequences, 4.3% recorded once. A remark on this clonotype: Its antigen is currently unknown.

The germline CDR1 and CDR2 sequences are KGHSH and LQKENI. V lost 3 bases, J lost 5 bases, and 6 bases lay in between. This CDR3 comprises 12 residues. The rearrangement joins TRBV18 to TRBJ2-3; D is undetermined. This receptor was obtained from a woman in her sixties with multiple sclerosis. The sequenced material came from PBMCs. CDR3 sequence reads: CASSPVGDTQYF. The CDR3 DNA reads TGTGCCAGCTCACCGGTAGGAGATACGCAGTATTTT. Using reference TRBV18 and TRBJ2-3 for the parts outside the CDR3, the full variable domain is NAGVMQNPRHLVRRRGQEARLRCSPMKGHSHVYWYRQLPEEGLKFMVYLQKENIIDESGMPKERFSAEFPKEGPSILRIQQVVRGDSAAYFCASSPVGDTQYFGPGTRLTVL.